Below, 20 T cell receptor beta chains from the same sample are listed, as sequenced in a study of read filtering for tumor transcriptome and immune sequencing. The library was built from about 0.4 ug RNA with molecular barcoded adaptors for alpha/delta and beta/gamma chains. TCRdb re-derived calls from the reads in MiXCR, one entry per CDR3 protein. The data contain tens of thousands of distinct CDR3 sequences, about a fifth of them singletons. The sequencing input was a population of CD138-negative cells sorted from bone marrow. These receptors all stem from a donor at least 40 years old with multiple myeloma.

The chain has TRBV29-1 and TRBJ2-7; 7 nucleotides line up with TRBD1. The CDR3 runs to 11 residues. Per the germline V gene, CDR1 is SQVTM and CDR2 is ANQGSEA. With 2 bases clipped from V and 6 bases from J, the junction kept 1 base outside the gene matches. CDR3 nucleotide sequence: TGCAGCGTTGAAAGGGGGCGCGAGCAGTACTTC. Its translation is CSVERGREQYF.

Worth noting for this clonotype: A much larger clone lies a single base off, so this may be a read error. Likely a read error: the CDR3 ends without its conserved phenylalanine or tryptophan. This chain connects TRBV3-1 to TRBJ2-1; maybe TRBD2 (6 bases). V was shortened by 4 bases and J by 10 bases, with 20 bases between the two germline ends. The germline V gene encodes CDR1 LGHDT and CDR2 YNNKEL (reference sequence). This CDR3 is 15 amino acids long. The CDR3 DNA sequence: TGTGCCAGCAGCCCGGGGGACCTAGGAGCCTCGGAGCAGTTCCTC. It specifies CASSPGDLGASEQFL.

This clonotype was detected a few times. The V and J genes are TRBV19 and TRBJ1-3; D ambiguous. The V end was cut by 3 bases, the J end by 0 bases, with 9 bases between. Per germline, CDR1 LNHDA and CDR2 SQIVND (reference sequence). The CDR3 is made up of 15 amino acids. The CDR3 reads CASSISPSSGNTIYF. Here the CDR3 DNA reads TGTGCCAGTAGTATTTCACCCAGCTCTGGAAACACCATATATTTT.

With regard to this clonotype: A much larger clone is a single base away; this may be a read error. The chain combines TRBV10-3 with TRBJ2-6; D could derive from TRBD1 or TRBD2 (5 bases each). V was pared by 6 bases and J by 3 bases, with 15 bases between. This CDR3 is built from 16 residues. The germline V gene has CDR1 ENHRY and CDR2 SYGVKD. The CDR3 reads CAISGSGAGGANVLTF. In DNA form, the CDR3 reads TGTGCCATCAGCGGGTCCGGGGCTGGTGGGGCCAACGTCCTGACTTTC.

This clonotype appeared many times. CDR3 bases: TGCAGCTCGGATATGAACACTGAAGCTTTCTTT. This encodes CSSDMNTEAFF. The V call is TRBV29-1, the J call TRBJ1-1; D is unclear. The germline gives CDR1 SQVTM, CDR2 ANQGSEA. V was cut by 8 bases and J by 0 bases, with 7 bases left in between. The CDR3 is 11 residues long.

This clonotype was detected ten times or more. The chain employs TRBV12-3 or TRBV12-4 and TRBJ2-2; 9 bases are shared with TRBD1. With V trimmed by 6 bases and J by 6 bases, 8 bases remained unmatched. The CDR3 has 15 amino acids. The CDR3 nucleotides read TGTGCCAGCAGACGGGCCCGGGACAGGGCCGGGGAGCTGTTTTTT. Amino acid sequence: CASRRARDRAGELFF.

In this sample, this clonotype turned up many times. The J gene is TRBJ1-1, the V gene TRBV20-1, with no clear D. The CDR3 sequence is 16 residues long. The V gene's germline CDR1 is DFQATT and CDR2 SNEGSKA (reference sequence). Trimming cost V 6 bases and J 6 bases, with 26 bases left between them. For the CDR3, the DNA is TGCAGTGCGGAAAAGAGAGGCACCCAACTCTACCCTGAAGCTTTCTTT. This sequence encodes CSAEKRGTQLYPEAFF.

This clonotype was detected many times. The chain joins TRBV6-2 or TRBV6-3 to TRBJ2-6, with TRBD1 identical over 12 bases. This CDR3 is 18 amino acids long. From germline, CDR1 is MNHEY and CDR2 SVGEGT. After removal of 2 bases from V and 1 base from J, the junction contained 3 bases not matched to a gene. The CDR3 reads CASSYTGQGASGANVLTF. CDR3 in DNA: TGTGCCAGCAGTTACACGGGACAGGGGGCGTCTGGGGCCAACGTCCTGACTTTC.

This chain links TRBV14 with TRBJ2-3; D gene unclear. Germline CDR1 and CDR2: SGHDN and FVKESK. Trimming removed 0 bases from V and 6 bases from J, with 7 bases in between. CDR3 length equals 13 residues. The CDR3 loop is CASSQDLNDTQYF. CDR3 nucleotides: TGTGCCAGCAGCCAAGATTTGAATGATACGCAGTATTTT.

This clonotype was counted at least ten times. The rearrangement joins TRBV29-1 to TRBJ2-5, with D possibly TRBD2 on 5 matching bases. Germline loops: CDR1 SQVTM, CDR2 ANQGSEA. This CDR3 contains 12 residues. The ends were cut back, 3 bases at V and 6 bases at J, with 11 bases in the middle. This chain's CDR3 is CSVDGGFQTQYF. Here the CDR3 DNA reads TGCAGCGTTGACGGCGGGTTTCAGACCCAGTACTTC.

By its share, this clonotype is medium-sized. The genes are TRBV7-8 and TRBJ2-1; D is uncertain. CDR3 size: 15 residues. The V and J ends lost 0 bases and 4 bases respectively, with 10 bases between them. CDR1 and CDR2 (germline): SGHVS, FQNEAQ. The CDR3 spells CASSLALPSYNEQFF. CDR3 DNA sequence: TGTGCCAGCAGCTTAGCGCTTCCCAGTTACAATGAGCAGTTCTTC.

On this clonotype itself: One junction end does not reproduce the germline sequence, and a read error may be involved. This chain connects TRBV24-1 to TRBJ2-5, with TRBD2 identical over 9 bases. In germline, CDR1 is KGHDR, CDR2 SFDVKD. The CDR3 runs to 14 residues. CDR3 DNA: TGTGCCACCAGTGATTTCGCGGGGGGGAAGACCCGGTACTTC. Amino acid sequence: CATSDFAGGKTRYF.

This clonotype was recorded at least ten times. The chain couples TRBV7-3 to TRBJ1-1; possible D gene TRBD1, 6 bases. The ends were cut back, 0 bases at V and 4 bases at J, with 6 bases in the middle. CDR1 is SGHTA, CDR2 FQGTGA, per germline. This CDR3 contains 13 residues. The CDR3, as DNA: TGTGCCAGCAGCTTAACAGGGGGCACTGAAGCTTTCTTT. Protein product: CASSLTGGTEAFF. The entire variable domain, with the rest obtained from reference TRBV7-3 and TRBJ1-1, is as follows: GAGVSQTPSNKVTEKGKYVELRCDPISGHTALYWYRQSLGQGPEFLIYFQGTGAADDSGLPNDRFFAVRPEGSVSTLKIQRTERGDSAVYLCASSLTGGTEAFFGQGTRLTVV.

The CDR3 DNA reads TGTGCCAGCGGACTTACGGGGCCGGGTCAGCCCCAGCATTTT. Amino acid sequence: CASGLTGPGQPQHF. The gene calls are TRBV7-2 and TRBJ1-5, with a weak D call TRBD1 (5 bases). This CDR3 contains 14 residues. CDR1 is SGHTA, CDR2 FQGNSA, per germline. V dropped 8 bases and J dropped 6 bases, with 17 bases sitting between them. Based on the CDR3 plus reference TRBV7-2 and TRBJ1-5, the full variable domain is GAGVSQSPSNKVTEKGKDVELRCDPISGHTALYWYRQSLGQGLEFLIYFQGNSAPDKSGLPSDRFSAERTGGSVSTLTIQRTQQEDSAVYLCASGLTGPGQPQHFGDGTRLSIL.

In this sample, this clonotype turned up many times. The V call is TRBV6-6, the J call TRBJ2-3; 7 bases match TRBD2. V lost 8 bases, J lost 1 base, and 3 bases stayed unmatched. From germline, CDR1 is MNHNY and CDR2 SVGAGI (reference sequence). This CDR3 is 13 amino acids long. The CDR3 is CASQRGGTDTQYF. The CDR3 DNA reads TGTGCCAGCCAACGGGGGGGCACAGATACGCAGTATTTT.

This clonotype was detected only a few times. The CDR3 region is CASSSTSVADTQYF. DNA of the CDR3: TGTGCCAGCAGCTCGACTAGCGTAGCAGATACGCAGTATTTT. This rearrangement joins TRBV7-3 to TRBJ2-3; 8 nucleotides line up with TRBD2. CDR3 length: 14 residues. Trimming at V came to 4 bases and at J to 4 bases, leaving 4 bases not matched to a gene. Per germline, CDR1 SGHTA and CDR2 FQGTGA. Based on the CDR3 plus reference TRBV7-3 and TRBJ2-3, the full variable domain is GAGVSQTPSNKVTEKGKYVELRCDPISGHTALYWYRQSLGQGPEFLIYFQGTGAADDSGLPNDRFFAVRPEGSVSTLKIQRTERGDSAVYLCASSSTSVADTQYFGPGTRLTVL.

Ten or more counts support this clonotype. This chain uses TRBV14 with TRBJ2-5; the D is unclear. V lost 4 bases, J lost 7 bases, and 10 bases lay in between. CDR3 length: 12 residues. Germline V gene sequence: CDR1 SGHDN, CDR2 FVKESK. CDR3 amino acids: CASSRSMGTQYF. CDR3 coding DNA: TGTGCCAGCAGCCGATCAATGGGGACCCAGTACTTC.

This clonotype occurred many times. The CDR3 loop is CSAAGQVNYGYTF. The DNA of the CDR3 is TGCAGCGCCGCGGGACAGGTTAACTATGGCTACACCTTC. V gene TRBV29-1 combines with J gene TRBJ1-2; 8 bases agree with TRBD1. V dropped 7 bases and J dropped 1; count of bases not matched to a gene: 5. This CDR3 is 13 amino acids long. Germline V gives CDR1 SQVTM, CDR2 ANQGSEA.

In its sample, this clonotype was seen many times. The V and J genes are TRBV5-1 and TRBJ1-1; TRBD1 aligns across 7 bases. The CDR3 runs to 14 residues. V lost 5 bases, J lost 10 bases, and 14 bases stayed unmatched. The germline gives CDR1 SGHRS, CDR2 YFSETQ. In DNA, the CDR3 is TGCGCCAGCAGTTCCGCAGGGGGGCCAATGGTAGCTTTCTTT. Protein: CASSSAGGPMVAFF.

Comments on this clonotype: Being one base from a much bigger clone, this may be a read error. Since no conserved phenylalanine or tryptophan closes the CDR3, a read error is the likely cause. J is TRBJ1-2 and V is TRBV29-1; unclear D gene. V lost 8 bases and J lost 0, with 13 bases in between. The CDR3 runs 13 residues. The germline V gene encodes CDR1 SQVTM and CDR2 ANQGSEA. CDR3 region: CSTDSGPNYGYTS. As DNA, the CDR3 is TGCAGCACTGACTCGGGTCCTAACTATGGCTACACCTCC.